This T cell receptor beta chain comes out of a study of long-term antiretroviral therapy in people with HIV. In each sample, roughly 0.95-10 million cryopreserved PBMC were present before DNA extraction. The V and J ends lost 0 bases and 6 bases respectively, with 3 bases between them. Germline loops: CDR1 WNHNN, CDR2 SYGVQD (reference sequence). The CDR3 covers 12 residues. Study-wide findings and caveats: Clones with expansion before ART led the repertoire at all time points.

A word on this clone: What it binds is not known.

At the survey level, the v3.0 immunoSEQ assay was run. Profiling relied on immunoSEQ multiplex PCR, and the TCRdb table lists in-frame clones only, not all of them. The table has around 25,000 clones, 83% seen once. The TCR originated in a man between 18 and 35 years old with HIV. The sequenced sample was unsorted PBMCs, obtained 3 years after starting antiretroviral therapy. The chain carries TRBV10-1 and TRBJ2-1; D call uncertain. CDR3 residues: CASSESPNEQFF. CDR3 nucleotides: TGCGCCAGCAGTGAGTCCCCCAATGAGCAGTTCTTC.